Detailed here is one TCR beta chain. Its antigen remains unknown. This sample is drawn from a study of shared clonotypes between healthy human individuals. Study as a whole: Each donor's CD8 memory used one plate, CD8 naive two, each CD4 subset three.

Study conclusions and caveats: Among a few donors, roughly 5.4% of naive CD4 clonotypes were found in common.

CDR1 and CDR2 (germline): MDHEN, SYDVKM. With 7 bases removed from V and 3 bases from J, the gap between germline ends came to 14 bases. The length of the CDR3 is 14 residues. Under the authors' procedure: As immunoSEQ supplied junction-only sequences (without quality scores), filtering differed. Only in-frame clones appear in the TCRdb table, and some are missing; sequencing was by immunoSEQ multiplex PCR. V, J and clone size derive from that table, while D and trimming were established from the DNA sequence. In the table there are a few million clones, 80% to 95% of which are singletons. V gene TRBV28 combines with J gene TRBJ2-3; no reliable D call. This clonotype was sampled from a man in his late teens or twenties in good health. Some clones in this sample may be carry-over from other donors' samples. Sequencing used naive CD4+ T cells from PBMCs. Subset noted: CD45RA+ positively selected. The CDR3 here is CASTPDGPTDTQYF. The CDR3 region has the DNA TGTGCCAGCACCCCCGATGGACCGACAGATACGCAGTATTTT.